This T cell receptor (beta chain) was documented in a study of CXCR3-negative and CXCR3-positive naive CD8 T cells. Points from the study as a whole: Partially decreased CXCR3 expression was recorded after cryopreservation, and fresh PBMCs were used in most assays. Within a donor, both naive subsets shared TRBV-TRBJ usage, unlike memory cells.

This CDR3 contains 14 residues. Germline V CDR1 and CDR2: LNHDA, SQIVND (reference sequence). Comment on this clonotype: What it binds is not known.

Researchers prepared the TRB cDNA libraries using 5' RACE with UMI labels. From the 5' RACE reads, TCRdb lists one entry per CDR3 protein and no DNA. Recorded for this sample: over 100,000 distinct CDR3 sequences. This chain uses TRBV19 with TRBJ1-1. The source of this sequence is a human donor in good health. Some clones in this sample may be carry-over from other donors' samples. Material for sequencing was naive CXCR3- CD8+ T cells from blood. Subset described: CD45RO-CCR7+CD27+CD95- naive CD8+ T cells lacking CXCR3 (TNR3-). The CDR3 reads CASSITSGFTEAFF.